A single sample is the source of the 5 T cell receptor beta chains below, sequenced in a study of blood T cell repertoires in COVID-19. Method: immunoSEQ multiplex PCR; TCRdb's copy keeps in-frame clones and lacks some. The sample carries 400,000 to 550,000 clones, nearly 90% recorded once. Material: PBMCs or T cells enriched from blood (not recorded which). These receptors were obtained from a woman younger than 30 with acute COVID-19.

The genes are TRBV6-5 and TRBJ1-2; TRBD1 agrees at 7 bases. The CDR3 is 13 residues long. Germline lookup yields CDR1 MNHEY and CDR2 SVGAGI. V shed 7 bases, J shed 5 bases, and the junction held 7 bases outside the gene matches. The CDR3 reads CASNTGTVYGYTF. For the CDR3, the DNA is TGTGCCAGCAATACCGGGACAGTTTATGGCTACACCTTC.

This clone was counted only a few times. An end of the junction differs from the germline gene, which may be a read error. The genes are TRBV6-4 and TRBJ1-6; TRBD1 aligns across 8 bases. CDR3 length: 14 residues. Germline loops: CDR1 MRHNA, CDR2 SNTAGT. This chain's CDR3 is CATSPGTGNSPLHF. The CDR3 nucleotides are TGTGCCACCAGTCCCGGGACAGGAAATTCACCCCTCCACTTT.

V usage is TRBV7-9 and J usage is TRBJ2-7; 11 nucleotides align to TRBD1. Germline V gene lookup returns CDR1 SEHNR and CDR2 FQNEAQ (reference sequence). V lost 4 bases and J lost 4; bases outside the gene matches: 9. The CDR3 consists of 16 residues. The CDR3 loop is CASSSIRDRGMYEQYF. The CDR3 DNA sequence: TGTGCCAGCAGCTCGATCCGGGACAGGGGGATGTACGAGCAGTACTTC.

This chain uses TRBV6-5 with TRBJ1-6; 7 bases agree with TRBD1. V lost 0 bases and J lost 7; bases outside the gene matches: 3. CDR3 length: 15 amino acids. Germline loops: CDR1 MNHEY, CDR2 SVGAGI. CDR3 sequence reads: CASSYSDRENSPLHF. The CDR3 DNA sequence: TGTGCCAGCAGTTACTCCGACAGGGAGAATTCACCCCTCCACTTT.

This clone was recorded once. The chain links TRBV12-3 or TRBV12-4 to TRBJ1-2; D might be TRBD1 (5 bases). Trimming shortened V by 3 bases and J by 8 bases, and 10 bases separated the two germline ends. There are 12 residues in the CDR3. The CDR3 here is CASSLGRGGYTF. The DNA for the CDR3 is TGTGCCAGCAGTTTGGGGAGGGGAGGCTACACCTTC.